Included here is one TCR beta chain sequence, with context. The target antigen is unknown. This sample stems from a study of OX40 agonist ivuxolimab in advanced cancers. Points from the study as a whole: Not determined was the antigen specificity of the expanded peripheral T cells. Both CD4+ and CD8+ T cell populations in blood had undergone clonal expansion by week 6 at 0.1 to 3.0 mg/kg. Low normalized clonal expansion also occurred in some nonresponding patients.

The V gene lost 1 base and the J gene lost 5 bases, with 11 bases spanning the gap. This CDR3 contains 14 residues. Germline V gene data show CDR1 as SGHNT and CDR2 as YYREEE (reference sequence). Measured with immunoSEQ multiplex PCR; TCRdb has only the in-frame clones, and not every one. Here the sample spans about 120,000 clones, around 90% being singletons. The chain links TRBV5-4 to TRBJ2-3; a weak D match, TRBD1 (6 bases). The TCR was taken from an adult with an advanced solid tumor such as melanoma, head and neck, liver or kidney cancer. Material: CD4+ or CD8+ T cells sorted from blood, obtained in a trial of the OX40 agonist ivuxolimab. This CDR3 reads CASSLRTEGDTQYF. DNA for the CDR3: TGTGCCAGCAGCTTGAGGACAGAGGGAGATACGCAGTATTTT. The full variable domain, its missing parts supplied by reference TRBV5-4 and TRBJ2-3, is ETGVTQSPTHLIKTRGQQVTLRCSSQSGHNTVSWYQQALGQGPQFIFQYYREEENGRGNFPPRFSGLQFPNYSSELNVNALELDDSALYLCASSLRTEGDTQYFGPGTRLTVL.